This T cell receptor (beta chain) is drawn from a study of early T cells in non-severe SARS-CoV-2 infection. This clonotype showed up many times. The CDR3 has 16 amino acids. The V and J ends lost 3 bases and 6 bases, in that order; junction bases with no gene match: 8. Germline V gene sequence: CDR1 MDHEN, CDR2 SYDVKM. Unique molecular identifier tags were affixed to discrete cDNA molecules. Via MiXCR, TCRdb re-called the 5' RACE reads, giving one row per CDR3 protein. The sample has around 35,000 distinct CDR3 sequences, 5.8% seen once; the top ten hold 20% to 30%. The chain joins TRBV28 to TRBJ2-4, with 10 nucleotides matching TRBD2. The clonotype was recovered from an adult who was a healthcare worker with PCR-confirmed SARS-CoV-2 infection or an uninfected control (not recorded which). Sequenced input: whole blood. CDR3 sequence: CASSLRTSGIRNIQYF. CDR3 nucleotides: TGTGCCAGCAGTTTGAGAACTAGCGGGATCAGAAACATTCAGTACTTC.